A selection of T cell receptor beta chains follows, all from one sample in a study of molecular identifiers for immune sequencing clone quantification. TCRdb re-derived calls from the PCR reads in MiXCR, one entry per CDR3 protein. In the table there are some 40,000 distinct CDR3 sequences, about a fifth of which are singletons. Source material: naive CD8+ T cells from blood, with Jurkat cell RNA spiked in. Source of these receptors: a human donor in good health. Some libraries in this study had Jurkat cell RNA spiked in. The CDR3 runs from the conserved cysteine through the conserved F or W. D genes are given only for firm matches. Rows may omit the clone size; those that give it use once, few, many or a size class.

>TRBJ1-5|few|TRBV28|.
TGTGCCAGCAGTCCTGCGGGGTCAGCGCCCCAGCATTTT
CASSPAGSAPQHF
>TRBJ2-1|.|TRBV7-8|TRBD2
TGTGCCAGCAGCCTCCAAGCGGGAGAGGGGTACAATGAGCAGTTCTTC
CASSLQAGEGYNEQFF
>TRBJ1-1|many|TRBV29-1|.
TGCAGCGCTAGGGCCGCCGGGGACACTGAAGCTTTCTTT
CSARAAGDTEAFF
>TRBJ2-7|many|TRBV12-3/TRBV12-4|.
TGTGCCAGCAGGTTAGTTGAAGGGGCAGGGGGGGAGCAGTACTTC
CASRLVEGAGGEQYF
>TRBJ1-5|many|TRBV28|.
TGTGCCAGCAGTGTAGGGTGGGCAGGGGCGAGCAATCAGCCCCAGCATTTT
CASSVGWAGASNQPQHF
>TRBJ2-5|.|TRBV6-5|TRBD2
TGTGCCAGCAGTTTTGCGGGAGTGGGGACCCAGTACTTC
CASSFAGVGTQYF
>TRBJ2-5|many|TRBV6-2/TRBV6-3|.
TGTGCCATCTCTGCTCCGGCTGCTGAGACCCAGTACTTC
CAISAPAAETQYF
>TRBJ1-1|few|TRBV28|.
TGTGCCAGCAGTTTACAAGGGTCTTACACTGAAGCTTTCTTT
CASSLQGSYTEAFF
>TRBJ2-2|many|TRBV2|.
TGTGCCAGCAGTGGCCTGAACCGAGACCCCGGGGAGCTGTTTTTT
CASSGLNRDPGELFF
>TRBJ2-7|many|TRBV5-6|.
TGTGCCAGCAGCTTTGGGACTGGCGAGCAGTACTTC
CASSFGTGEQYF
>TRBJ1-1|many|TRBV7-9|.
TGTGCCAGCAGCTTAGGTGCAGGGTACACTGAAGCTTTCTTT
CASSLGAGYTEAFF
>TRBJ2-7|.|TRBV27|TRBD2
TGTGCCAGCAGTTTCTTTAGCGGGCCAACCTACGAGCAGTACTTC
CASSFFSGPTYEQYF
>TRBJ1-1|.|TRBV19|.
TGTGCCAGTAGTCACACAGGGATTGAAGCTTTCTTT
CASSHTGIEAFF
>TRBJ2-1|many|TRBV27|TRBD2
TGTGCCAGCAGTTTTAGCGGGAGGGGTGACGAGCAGTTCTTC
CASSFSGRGDEQFF
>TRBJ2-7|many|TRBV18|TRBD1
TGTGCCAGCTCACCAAGTCGGGACAGATACGAGCAGTACTTC
CASSPSRDRYEQYF
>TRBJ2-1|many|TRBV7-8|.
TGTGCCAGCAGCTTAGTGGACAATGAGCAGTTCTTC
CASSLVDNEQFF
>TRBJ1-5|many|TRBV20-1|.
TGCAGTGCTAGAGCTCAGGACAATCAGCCCCAGCATTTT
CSARAQDNQPQHF
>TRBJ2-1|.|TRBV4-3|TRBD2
TGCGCCAGCAGCCCGGGACTAGCGGGAGGAGGCTACAATGAGCAGTTCTTC
CASSPGLAGGGYNEQFF
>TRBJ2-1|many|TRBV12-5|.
TGTGCTAGTGGTTTCGAGGGTAGTGAGCAGTTCTTC
CASGFEGSEQFF
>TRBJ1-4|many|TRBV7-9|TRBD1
TGTGCCAGCAGCCAGACAGGGAAGTTTGAAAAACTGTTTTTT
CASSQTGKFEKLFF
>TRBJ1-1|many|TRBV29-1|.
TGCAGCGTTGGGGGGGACTCGGGCACTGAAGCTTTCTTT
CSVGGDSGTEAFF
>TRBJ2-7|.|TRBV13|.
TGTGCCAGCAGCTTAGCTTTGGGGGTGCAGTACTTC
CASSLALGVQYF
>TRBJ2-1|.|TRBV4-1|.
TGCGCCAGCAGCCAAGCGGTAGAGCAGTTCTTC
CASSQAVEQFF
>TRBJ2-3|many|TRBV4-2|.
TGTGCCAGCAAAAACCAGGACTGGGGGGGCACAGATACGCAGTATTTT
CASKNQDWGGTDTQYF
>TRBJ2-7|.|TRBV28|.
TGTGCCAGCACCATCGGGACCTACGAGCAGTACTTC
CASTIGTYEQYF
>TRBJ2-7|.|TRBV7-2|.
TGTGCCAGCAGCCCCCCGGGCCGCACCTACGAGCAGTACTTC
CASSPPGRTYEQYF
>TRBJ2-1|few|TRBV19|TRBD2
TGTGCCAGTACCCTAGCGGGAGGGTCCTACAATGAGCAGTTCTTC
CASTLAGGSYNEQFF
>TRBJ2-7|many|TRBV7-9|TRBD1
TGTGCCAGCAGCCCGCGACAGGGCATCAACTCCTACGAGCAGTACTTC
CASSPRQGINSYEQYF
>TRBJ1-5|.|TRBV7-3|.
TGTGCCAGCAGCTCATCCCGGCAGGGGATGTATCAGCCCCAGCATTTT
CASSSSRQGMYQPQHF
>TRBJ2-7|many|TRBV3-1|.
TGTGCCAGCAGCCAAGTTAGAACAGGTCTGGACGAGCAGTACTTC
CASSQVRTGLDEQYF
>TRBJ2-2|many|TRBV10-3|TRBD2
TGTGCCATCAGTGAGTCCGGTAGCGGGATGGTTACCGGGGAGCTGTTTTTT
CAISESGSGMVTGELFF
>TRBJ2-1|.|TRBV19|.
TGTGCCAGTAGTAAGGGGGGTGAGCAGTTCTTC
CASSKGGEQFF
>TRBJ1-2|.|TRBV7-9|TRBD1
TGTGCCAGCAGCCCTCCTCCGGGACAGGGCGACTATGGCTACACCTTC
CASSPPPGQGDYGYTF
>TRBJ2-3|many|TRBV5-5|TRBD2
TGTGCCAGCAGCTCCGGGACTAGCGGGAACGCAGATACGCAGTATTTT
CASSSGTSGNADTQYF
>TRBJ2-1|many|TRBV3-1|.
TGTGCCAGCAGCCAAGGGTACAATGAGCAGTTCTTC
CASSQGYNEQFF
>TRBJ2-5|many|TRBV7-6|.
TGTGCCAGCGGGAGCGGGCAAGAGACCCAGTACTTC
CASGSGQETQYF
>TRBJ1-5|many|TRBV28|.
TGTGCCAGCAGTTCAAGAGATCAACAGCCCCAGCATTTT
CASSSRDQQPQHF
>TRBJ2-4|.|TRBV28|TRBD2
TGTGCCAGCAGTCTAGGCGGTCGGCGGGAGCCAGACAAAAACATTCAGTACTTC
CASSLGGRREPDKNIQYF
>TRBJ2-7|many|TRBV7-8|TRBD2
TGTGCCAGCAGCTCCGCCGGTTCGGCGGGGGCCTACGAGCAGTACTTC
CASSSAGSAGAYEQYF
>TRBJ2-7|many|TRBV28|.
TGTGCCAGCAGTTTATACTCTAGCGTCTACGAGCAGTACTTC
CASSLYSSVYEQYF
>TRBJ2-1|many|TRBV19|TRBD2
TGTGCCAGTAGTTCACTAGCGGAGAGCTCCTACAATGAGCAGTTCTTC
CASSSLAESSYNEQFF
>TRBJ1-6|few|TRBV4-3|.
TGCGCCAGCAGCCACTCCGGGGGTGCTCTTAATTCACCCCTCCACTTT
CASSHSGGALNSPLHF
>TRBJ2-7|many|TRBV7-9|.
TGTGCCAGCAGCTTCCAGGGGGGCCCCTACGAGCAGTACTTC
CASSFQGGPYEQYF
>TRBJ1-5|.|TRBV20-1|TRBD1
TGCAGTGCTAGAGGCCCGGGACAGGGTGCCAATCAGCCCCAGCATTTT
CSARGPGQGANQPQHF
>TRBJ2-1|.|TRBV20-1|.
TGCAGTACGAGCGGAGGGAGCTCCTACAATGAGCAGTTCTTC
CSTSGGSSYNEQFF
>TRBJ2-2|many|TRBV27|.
TGTGCCAGCAGTTCGGTGGGAGTGGTAGCCGGGGAGCTGTTTTTT
CASSSVGVVAGELFF
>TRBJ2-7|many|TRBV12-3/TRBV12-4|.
TGTGCCAGCACCGGGGGACCTAAAGGGGATGCCGAGCAGTACTTC
CASTGGPKGDAEQYF
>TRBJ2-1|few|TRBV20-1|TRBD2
TGCAGTGCTCGACTAGCGGGCGAATACAATGAGCAGTTCTTC
CSARLAGEYNEQFF
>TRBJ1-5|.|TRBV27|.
TGTGCCAGCAGTCCAACGGGACATAATCAGCCCCAGCATTTT
CASSPTGHNQPQHF
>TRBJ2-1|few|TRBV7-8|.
TGTTTGTCTTGGGGAGGACACAATGAGCAGTTCTTC
CLSWGGHNEQFF
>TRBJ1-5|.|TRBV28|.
TGTGCCAGCAGTTTATTGGCAGGGGCAACCTATCAGCCCCAGCATTTT
CASSLLAGATYQPQHF
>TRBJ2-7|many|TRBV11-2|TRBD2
TGTGCCAGCAGCTTGGGGTTAGCGGGAGCATACGAGCAGTACTTC
CASSLGLAGAYEQYF
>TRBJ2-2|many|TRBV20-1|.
TGCAGTGGTGCGAACACCGGGGAGCTGTTTTTT
CSGANTGELFF
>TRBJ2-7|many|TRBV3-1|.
TGTGCCAGCAGCCAAGCAGTAGGGGCGGGAGAGCAGTACTTC
CASSQAVGAGEQYF
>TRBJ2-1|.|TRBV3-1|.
TGTGCCAGCAGCCATACTACTACCTACAATGAGCAGTTCTTC
CASSHTTTYNEQFF